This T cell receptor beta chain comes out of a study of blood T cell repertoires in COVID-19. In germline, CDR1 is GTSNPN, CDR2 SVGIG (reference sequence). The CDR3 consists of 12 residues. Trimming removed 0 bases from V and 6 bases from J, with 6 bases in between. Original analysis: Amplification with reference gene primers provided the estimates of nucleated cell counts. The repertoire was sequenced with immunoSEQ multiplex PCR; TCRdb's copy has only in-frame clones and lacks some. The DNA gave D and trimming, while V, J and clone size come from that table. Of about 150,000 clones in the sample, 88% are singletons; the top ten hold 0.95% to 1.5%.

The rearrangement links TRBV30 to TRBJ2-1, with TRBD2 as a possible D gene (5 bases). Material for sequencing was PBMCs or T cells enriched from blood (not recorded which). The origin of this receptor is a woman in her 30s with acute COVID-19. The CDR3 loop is CAWSVLGNEQFF. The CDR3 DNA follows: TGTGCCTGGAGTGTACTAGGCAATGAGCAGTTCTTC.